Listed here are 30 T cell receptor beta chains from one sample, sequenced in a study of prognosis after radiotherapy for stage I lung cancer. Genomic DNA was the source, and TCR beta CDR3 was amplified from it by two-round multiplex PCR. TRBV and TRBJ genes each had their own specific primers in first-round PCR. TCRdb reprocessed the multiplex PCR reads with MiXCR, giving one entry per CDR3 protein. Of tens of thousands of distinct CDR3 sequences in the sample, approximately 25% are singletons; the top ten hold 20% to 30%. This specimen was PBMCs, taken before or after stereotactic body radiation therapy (not recorded which). Receptors were obtained from a donor over 45 with non-small cell lung cancer.

Concerning this clonotype itself: A clone one base away is much larger, so this may be a read error. This chain connects TRBV19 to TRBJ1-1; tentative D call: TRBD1 (6 bases). From germline, CDR1 is LNHDA and CDR2 SQIVND (reference sequence). The CDR3 has 14 amino acids. The chain's CDR3 is CASSLREGDTEDFF. CDR3 bases: TGTGCCAGTAGTTTAAGGGAAGGGGACACTGAAGATTTCTTT.

This clonotype was counted many times. The V gene is TRBV6-1, the J gene TRBJ2-3, with D perhaps matching TRBD1 or TRBD2 (5 bases each). Trimming removed 1 base from V and 0 bases from J, with 14 bases in between. CDR1 is MNHNS, CDR2 SASEGT, per germline. The CDR3 sequence is 17 residues long. The CDR3 coding sequence is TGTGCCAGCAGTGAAGAAGGTTGGGGGATCAGCACAGATACGCAGTATTTT. Translated: CASSEEGWGISTDTQYF.

There are many counts of this clonotype. The J gene is TRBJ2-3, the V gene TRBV19, with TRBD2 matching over 11 bases. Germline lookup yields CDR1 LNHDA and CDR2 SQIVND (reference sequence). V dropped 2 bases and J dropped 6; count of bases not matched to a gene: 7. The CDR3 covers 16 residues. The chain's CDR3 is CASSIRASGGRDTQYF. Written as DNA, the CDR3 is TGTGCCAGTAGTATAAGGGCTAGCGGGGGGCGGGATACGCAGTATTTT.

In its sample, this clonotype was seen once. This is likely an artifact of a read error, given a far larger clone one base away. The V and J genes are TRBV3-1 and TRBJ2-7; unclear D gene. The germline CDR1 and CDR2 sequences are LGHDT and YNNKEL (reference sequence). This CDR3 has 13 amino acids. The CDR3 sequence: CASSFGQENEEYF. CDR3 in DNA: TGTGCCAGCAGCTTCGGCCAGGAAAACGAGGAGTACTTC.

In regard to this clonotype: A much larger clone sits a single nucleotide away, making a read error possible. The chain links TRBV6-5 to TRBJ1-5, with D unclear. The CDR3 totals 13 residues. V lost 4 bases and J 8 bases, leaving 12 bases between the germline ends. Per germline, CDR1 MNHEY and CDR2 SVGAGI. The CDR3, as DNA: TGTGCCAGCAGTTTACTAAATTTGAAGCCCCAGCATTTT. Its translation: CASSLLNLKPQHF.

The chain is built from TRBV27 and TRBJ2-3; TRBD1 matches 7 bases. V was pared by 2 bases and J by 4 bases, with 6 bases of the junction left unmatched. Germline CDR1 MNHEY, CDR2 SMNVEV (reference sequence). The CDR3 consists of 15 residues. The chain's CDR3 is CASSLKGGLADTQYF. The CDR3 nucleotides are TGTGCCAGCAGTTTAAAAGGGGGCTTAGCAGATACGCAGTATTTT.

Ten or more counts support this clonotype. This rearrangement joins TRBV18 to TRBJ2-5; 7 bases fit TRBD2. Germline values: CDR1 KGHSH, CDR2 LQKENI. This CDR3 region has 16 residues. The J segment lost 1 base and the V segment lost 0 bases, leaving 5 bases of the junction unmatched. CDR3: CASSPPISGFQETQYF. CDR3 in DNA: TGTGCCAGCTCACCACCTATTAGCGGGTTCCAAGAGACCCAGTACTTC.

This clonotype has at least ten counts. The V and J genes are TRBV2 and TRBJ2-7; TRBD1 matches at 7 bases. Trimming took 1 base from V and 4 from J; bases not matched to a gene: 4. Germline V gene lookup returns CDR1 SNHLY and CDR2 FYNNEI. This CDR3 has 14 residues. CDR3 nucleotide sequence: TGTGCCAGCAGTGAAGAGGCAGGGGGTTACGAGCAGTACTTC. This gives the protein CASSEEAGGYEQYF.

This clonotype was seen at least ten times. This chain connects TRBV4-2 to TRBJ2-3, with 7 bases identical to TRBD2. After removal of 5 bases from V and 2 bases from J, the junction contained 7 bases not matched to a gene. The CDR3 covers 15 residues. CDR1 and CDR2 from the germline V gene are LGHNA and YNFKEQ. This chain's CDR3 is CASSEAGLPTDTQYF. CDR3 nucleotide sequence: TGTGCCAGCAGCGAAGCGGGACTTCCCACAGATACGCAGTATTTT.

This clonotype has at least ten counts. The rearrangement joins TRBV10-3 to TRBJ2-7; 7 bases map to TRBD1. The CDR3 is 14 residues long. Trimming cost V 2 bases and J 2 bases; bases outside gene matches: 3. Germline V gene data show CDR1 as ENHRY and CDR2 as SYGVKD. For the CDR3, the DNA is TGTGCCATCAGTGAGGGCAGGGGGACCTACGAGCAGTACTTC. Residues: CAISEGRGTYEQYF.

To note about this clonotype: A much larger clone differs from this one at a single base, so this may be a read error. The J gene is TRBJ2-3, the V gene TRBV5-6, with D tentatively TRBD1 (6 bases). The germline V and J ends were trimmed by 0 bases and 4 bases, with 15 bases remaining between them. Germline V lookup: CDR1 SGHDT, CDR2 YYEEEE. The CDR3 is 16 residues long. In nucleotides, the CDR3 is TGTGCCAGCAGCTTGGCCCTAGAACAGGGTGCAGATACGCAGTATTTT. As protein: CASSLALEQGADTQYF.

This clonotype was found many times. V and J are TRBV18 and TRBJ1-4, with D uncertain. The V end lost 3 bases, the J end lost 6 bases, and 11 bases lay between the germline ends. CDR3 size: 14 residues. Germline loops: CDR1 KGHSH, CDR2 LQKENI. The CDR3 loop is CASSPGWADEKLFF. The CDR3 bases are TGTGCCAGCTCACCGGGGTGGGCCGATGAAAAACTGTTTTTT.

About this clonotype: A read error is likely here: a far larger clone is one base away. The chain employs TRBV6-9 and TRBJ2-3, with D perhaps matching TRBD2 (6 bases). CDR1 and CDR2 from the germline V gene are MNHGY and SVAAGI. The length of the CDR3 is 16 residues. CDR3 sequence: CASSFHGSTSTDKQYF. CDR3 in DNA: TGTGCCAGCAGTTTCCACGGATCTACTAGCACAGATAAGCAGTATTTT.

Note on this clonotype: A much larger clone differs by one base, so this may be a read error. The V gene is TRBV7-9, the J gene TRBJ2-5; either TRBD1 or TRBD2 may fit D (6 bases each). The CDR3 totals 16 residues. Germline V gene data show CDR1 as SEHNR and CDR2 as FQNEAQ (reference sequence). Trimming removed 5 bases from V and 5 bases from J, with 21 bases in between. CDR3 amino acids: CASSLSWGAGEETQYF. CDR3 DNA sequence: TGTGCCAGCAGCCTTAGCTGGGGGGCAGGCGAGGAGACCCAGTACTTC.

This clonotype was counted ten times or more. The chain uses TRBV3-1 and TRBJ1-5; D is unresolved. Germline V CDR1 and CDR2: LGHDT, YNNKEL (reference sequence). V was pared by 1 base and J by 6 bases, with 7 bases between. The CDR3 covers 13 residues. The CDR3 loop reads CASSQGVSQPQHF. In nucleotides, the CDR3 is TGTGCCAGCAGCCAAGGGGTTAGTCAGCCCCAGCATTTT.

Comments on this clonotype: This may come from a read error, since a much larger clone is one base off. DNA for the CDR3: TGTGCCGTCGACAGTTATCCTAATCAGCCCCAGCATTTT. This gives the protein CAVDSYPNQPQHF. This rearrangement joins TRBV19 to TRBJ1-5; D may be TRBD1 (5 bases). Trimming left V 11 bases short and J 4 bases short, with 15 bases between. CDR1 and CDR2 (germline): LNHDA, SQIVND (reference sequence). CDR3 size: 13 residues.

Points on this clonotype: A much more abundant neighbour one base away suggests this may be a read error. The chain combines TRBV6-2 or TRBV6-3 with TRBJ1-4; D is unresolved. V lost 9 bases to trimming and J lost 7 bases, with 9 bases between them. This CDR3 has 11 residues. Germline V gene data show CDR1 as MNHEY and CDR2 as SVGEGT. CDR3 bases: TGTGCCAGAACGGACGGTGAAAAACTGTTTTTT. Translation: CARTDGEKLFF.

This clonotype is medium-sized in the sample. V is TRBV20-1 and J is TRBJ2-3; 9 positions match TRBD2. This CDR3 spans 15 amino acids. The germline V gene encodes CDR1 DFQATT and CDR2 SNEGSKA (reference sequence). The ends lost 7 bases at V and 2 bases at J; junction bases unmatched: 10. In nucleotides, the CDR3 is TGCAGTGGGGGGGAAGCTAGCGGGACCACAGATACGCAGTATTTT. It specifies CSGGEASGTTDTQYF.

The CDR3 is CASSSRGVIGYTF. The CDR3 region has the DNA TGTGCCAGCAGTTCACGGGGCGTCATTGGCTACACCTTC. The rearrangement uses TRBV28 and TRBJ1-2; tentative D call: TRBD1 (5 bases). The CDR3 loop spans 13 amino acids. Deletions cut 4 bases from V and 7 bases from J, with 13 bases between. Germline-derived CDR1 and CDR2 are MDHEN and SYDVKM.

This clonotype was recorded at least ten times. The chain combines TRBV30 with TRBJ2-2; TRBD2 matches at 7 bases. This CDR3 comprises 14 residues. V was pared by 3 bases and J by 5 bases, with 6 bases of the junction left unmatched. From germline, CDR1 is GTSNPN and CDR2 SVGIG (reference sequence). CDR3 sequence: CAWRTSRRTGELFF. In DNA form, the CDR3 reads TGTGCCTGGAGGACTAGCCGAAGAACCGGGGAGCTGTTTTTT.

Worth noting for this clonotype: Given a much more abundant clone one base away, this may be a read error. The chain links TRBV9 to TRBJ2-5; D is possibly TRBD2 (6 bases). The CDR3 extends over 13 amino acids. The V gene's germline CDR1 is SGDLS and CDR2 YYNGEE. The CDR3 DNA reads as TGTGCCAGCACCGGGGGAGTCCGAGAGACCGAGTACTTC. It translates to CASTGGVRETEYF. Variable domain in full (rest from reference TRBV9 and TRBJ2-5): DSGVTQTPKHLITATGQRVTLRCSPRSGDLSVYWYQQSLDQGLQFLIQYYNGEERAKGNILERFSAQQFPDLHSELNLSSLELGDSALYFCASTGGVRETEYFGPGTRLLVL.

This chain connects TRBV7-3 to TRBJ2-1; 10 bases align to TRBD2. Germline CDR1 reads SGHTA; CDR2 reads FQGTGA. With 1 base clipped from V and 4 bases from J, the junction kept 10 bases outside the gene matches. This CDR3 contains 18 residues. CDR3 DNA: TGTGCCAGCAGCTTAATCTCGGGACTAGCGTGGGGGTACAATGAGCAGTTCTTC. Translating gives CASSLISGLAWGYNEQFF.

This clonotype was found many times. The chain links TRBV20-1 to TRBJ2-3; 10 nucleotides line up with TRBD2. This CDR3 region has 18 residues. The V gene end was trimmed by 5 bases and the J gene end by 4 bases; junction bases not matched to a gene: 18. The germline gives CDR1 DFQATT, CDR2 SNEGSKA (reference sequence). CDR3: CSAEDRFLAGAPADTQYF. The CDR3 coding sequence is TGCAGTGCTGAGGACAGGTTTCTAGCGGGAGCTCCCGCAGATACGCAGTATTTT.

This clonotype was seen many times. The CDR3 sequence is CSALGLAHNTGELFF. The DNA for the CDR3 is TGCAGTGCTCTCGGACTAGCGCATAACACCGGGGAGCTGTTTTTT. The genes are TRBV20-1 and TRBJ2-2; 9 bases agree with TRBD2. The CDR3 has 15 amino acids. The V segment lost 5 bases and the J segment 2 bases; nucleotides outside the gene matches: 6. Germline CDR1 reads DFQATT; CDR2 reads SNEGSKA (reference sequence).

This rearrangement joins TRBV28 to TRBJ2-7; 7 nucleotides align to TRBD1. Unmatched junction bases numbered 17, after V lost 6 bases and J lost 3 bases. Germline CDR1 and CDR2: MDHEN and SYDVKM. The CDR3 is made up of 17 amino acids. The DNA of the CDR3 is TGTGCCAGCAGCATTTTAAGTGAGGGACAGAGAGTCTACGAGCAGTACTTC. It is translated as CASSILSEGQRVYEQYF.

This clonotype was recorded at least ten times. The chain has TRBV4-1 and TRBJ1-3; the D is unclear. The CDR3 spans 14 residues. Germline V gene data show CDR1 as MGHRA and CDR2 as YSYEKL. The germline V and J ends were trimmed by 2 bases and 3 bases, with 8 bases remaining between them. The CDR3 DNA reads TGCGCCAGCAGCCAAATGGTTTTTGGAAACACCATATATTTT. As protein: CASSQMVFGNTIYF.

This clonotype was detected a few times. A much bigger clone sits one base away, suggesting this may be a read error. The V gene is TRBV7-2, the J gene TRBJ2-5, with D possibly TRBD1 on 6 matching bases. The CDR3 has 13 amino acids. CDR1 is SGHTA, CDR2 FQGNSA, per germline. The CDR3 loop reads CASSFYREETRYF. As DNA, the CDR3 is TGTGCCAGCAGCTTTTACAGGGAAGAGACCCGGTACTTC.

This clonotype was counted many times. This chain joins TRBV5-5 and TRBJ2-1, with D possibly TRBD2 on 5 matching bases. The CDR3 has 16 residues. CDR1 is SGHKS, CDR2 YYEKEE, per germline (reference sequence). Trimming left V 4 bases short and J 4 bases short, with 18 bases between. CDR3 DNA: TGTGCCAGCAGCACTAGGGCGTACCAGCAGTACAATGAGCAGTTCTTC. Amino acid sequence: CASSTRAYQQYNEQFF.

This chain joins TRBV5-5 and TRBJ1-5, with D maybe TRBD1 (5 bases). The V gene lost 3 bases and the J gene lost 5 bases, with 15 bases spanning the gap. This CDR3 comprises 15 residues. Per germline, CDR1 SGHKS and CDR2 YYEKEE (reference sequence). The CDR3 is CASSSLLQEDQPQHF. The CDR3 nucleotides read TGTGCCAGCAGCTCTCTACTACAGGAGGATCAGCCCCAGCATTTT. Filled out from reference TRBV5-5 and TRBJ1-5, the complete variable domain reads DAGVTQSPTHLIKTRGQQVTLRCSPISGHKSVSWYQQVLGQGPQFIFQYYEKEERGRGNFPDRFSARQFPNYSSELNVNALLLGDSALYLCASSSLLQEDQPQHFGDGTRLSIL.

In its sample, this clonotype was seen many times. The chain couples TRBV28 to TRBJ2-7; weak D call: TRBD1 (6 bases). V lost 2 bases and J lost 3, with 11 bases in between. Germline V CDR1 and CDR2: MDHEN, SYDVKM. There are 14 residues in the CDR3. Written as DNA, the CDR3 is TGTGCCAGCAGTTTAAGCTTACAGGGCTACGAGCAGTACTTC. This gives the protein CASSLSLQGYEQYF.